This T cell receptor (beta chain) was found in a study of blood T cell repertoires in COVID-19. Measured with immunoSEQ multiplex PCR; TCRdb has only the in-frame clones, and not every one. The sample records more than 60,000 clones, about nine tenths being singletons. The germline V and J ends were trimmed by 2 bases and 3 bases, with 8 bases remaining between them. CDR1 LGHDT and CDR2 YNNKEL come from the germline V gene (reference sequence). The CDR3 length is 14 residues. Specimen: peripheral blood. The source of this sequence is a woman aged 55-70 years with COVID-19, enrolled during active disease. V gene TRBV3-1 (or the pseudogene TRBV3-2) combines with J gene TRBJ1-5; TRBD1 might be the D (6 bases). The CDR3 is CASSQTGLNQPQHF. In nucleotides, the CDR3 is TGTGCCAGCAGCCAAACAGGGCTCAATCAGCCCCAGCATTTT.